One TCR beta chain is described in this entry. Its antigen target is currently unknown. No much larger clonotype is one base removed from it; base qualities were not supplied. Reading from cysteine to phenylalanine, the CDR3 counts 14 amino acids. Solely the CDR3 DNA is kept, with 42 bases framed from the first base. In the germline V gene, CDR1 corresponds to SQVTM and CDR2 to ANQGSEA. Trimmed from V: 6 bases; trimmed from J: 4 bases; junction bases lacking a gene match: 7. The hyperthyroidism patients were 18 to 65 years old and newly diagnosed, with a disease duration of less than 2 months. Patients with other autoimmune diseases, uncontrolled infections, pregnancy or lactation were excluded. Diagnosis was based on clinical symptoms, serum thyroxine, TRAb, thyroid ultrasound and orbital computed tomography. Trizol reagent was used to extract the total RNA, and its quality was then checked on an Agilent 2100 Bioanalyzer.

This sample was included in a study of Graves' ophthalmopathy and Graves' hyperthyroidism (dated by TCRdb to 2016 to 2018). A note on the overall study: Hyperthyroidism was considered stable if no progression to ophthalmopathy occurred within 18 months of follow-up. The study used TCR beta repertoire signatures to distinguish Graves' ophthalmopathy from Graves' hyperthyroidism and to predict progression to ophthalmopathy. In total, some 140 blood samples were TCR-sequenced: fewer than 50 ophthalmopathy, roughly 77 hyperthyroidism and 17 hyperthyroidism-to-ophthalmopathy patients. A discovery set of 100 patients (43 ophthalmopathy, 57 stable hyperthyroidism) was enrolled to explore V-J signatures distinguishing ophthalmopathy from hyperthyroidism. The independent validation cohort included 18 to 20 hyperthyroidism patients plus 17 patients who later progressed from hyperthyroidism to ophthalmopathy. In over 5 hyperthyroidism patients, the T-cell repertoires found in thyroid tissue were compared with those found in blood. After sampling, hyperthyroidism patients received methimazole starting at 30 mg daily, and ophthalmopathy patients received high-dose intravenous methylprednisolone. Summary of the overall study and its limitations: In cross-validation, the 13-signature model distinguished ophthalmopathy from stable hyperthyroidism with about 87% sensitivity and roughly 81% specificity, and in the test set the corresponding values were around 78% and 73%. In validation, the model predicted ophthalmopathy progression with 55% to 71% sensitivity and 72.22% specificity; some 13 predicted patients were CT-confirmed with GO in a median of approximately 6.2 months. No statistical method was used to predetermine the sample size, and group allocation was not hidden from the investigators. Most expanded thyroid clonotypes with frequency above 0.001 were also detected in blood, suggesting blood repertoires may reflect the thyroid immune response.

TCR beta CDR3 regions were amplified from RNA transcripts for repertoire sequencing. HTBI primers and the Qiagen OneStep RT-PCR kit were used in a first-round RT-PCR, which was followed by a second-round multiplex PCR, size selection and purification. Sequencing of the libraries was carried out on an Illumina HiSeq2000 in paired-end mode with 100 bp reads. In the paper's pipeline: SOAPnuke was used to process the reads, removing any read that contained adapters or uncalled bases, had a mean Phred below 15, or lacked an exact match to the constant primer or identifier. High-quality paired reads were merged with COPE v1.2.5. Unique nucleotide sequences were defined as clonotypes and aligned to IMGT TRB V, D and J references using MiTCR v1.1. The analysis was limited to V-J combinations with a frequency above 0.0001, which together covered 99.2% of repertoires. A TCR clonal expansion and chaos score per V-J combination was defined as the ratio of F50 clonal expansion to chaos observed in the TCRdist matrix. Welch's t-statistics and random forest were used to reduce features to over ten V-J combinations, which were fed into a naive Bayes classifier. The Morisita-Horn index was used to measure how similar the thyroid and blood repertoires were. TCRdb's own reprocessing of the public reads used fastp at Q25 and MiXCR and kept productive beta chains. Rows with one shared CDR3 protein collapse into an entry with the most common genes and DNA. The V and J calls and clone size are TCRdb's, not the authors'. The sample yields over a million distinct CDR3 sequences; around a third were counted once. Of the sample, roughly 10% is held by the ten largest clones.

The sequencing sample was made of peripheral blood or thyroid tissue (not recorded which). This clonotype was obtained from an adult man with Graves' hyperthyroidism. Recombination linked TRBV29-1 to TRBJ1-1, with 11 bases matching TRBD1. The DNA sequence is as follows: TGCAGCGTGCCCGGGACAGGGGGAGGCACTGAAGCTTTCTTT. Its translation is CSVPGTGGGTEAFF.